A single T cell receptor (beta chain) is shown here with its context. There are 13 residues in the CDR3. CDR1 and CDR2 from the germline V gene are GTSNPN and SVGIG (reference sequence). The ends were cut back, 5 bases at V and 2 bases at J, with 12 bases in the middle. This entry comes from a study of blood T cell repertoires in COVID-19. Study background: From the United States, Italy and Spain came samples of acute and convalescent COVID-19. PBMCs, B-cell-depleted T cells, or T cells provided the cDNA or gDNA that made up the material.

Assay: immunoSEQ multiplex PCR; the TCRdb copy retains only in-frame clones and omits some. This sample has 150,000 to 200,000 clones; approximately 86% occur once, and the top ten carry 2.5% to 4%. The J gene is TRBJ2-5, the V gene TRBV30; D ambiguous. The sequence was obtained from a man between 65 and 85 years old with acute or convalescent COVID-19. Sequences were obtained from peripheral blood. DNA for the CDR3: TGTGCCTGGGCTAAGCGACTGCAAGAGACCCAGTACTTC. Protein product: CAWAKRLQETQYF. Looking up the rest from reference TRBV30 and TRBJ2-5 gives the full variable domain: SQTIHQWPATLVQPVGSPLSLECTVEGTSNPNLYWYRQAAGRGLQLLFYSVGIGQISSEVPQNLSASRPQDRQFILSSKKLLLSDSGFYLCAWAKRLQETQYFGPGTRLLVL.